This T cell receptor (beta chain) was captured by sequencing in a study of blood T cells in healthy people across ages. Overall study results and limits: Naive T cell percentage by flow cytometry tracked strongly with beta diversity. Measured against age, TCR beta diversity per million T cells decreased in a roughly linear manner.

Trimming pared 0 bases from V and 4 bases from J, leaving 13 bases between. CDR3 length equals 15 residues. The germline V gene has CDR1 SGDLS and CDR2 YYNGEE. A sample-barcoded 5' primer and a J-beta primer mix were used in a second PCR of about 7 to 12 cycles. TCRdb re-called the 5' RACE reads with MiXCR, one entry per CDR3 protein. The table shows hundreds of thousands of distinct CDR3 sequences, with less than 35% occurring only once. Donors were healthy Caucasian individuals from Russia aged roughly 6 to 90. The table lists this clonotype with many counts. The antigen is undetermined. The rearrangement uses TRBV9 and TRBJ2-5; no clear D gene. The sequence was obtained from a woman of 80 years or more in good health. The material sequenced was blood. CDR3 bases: TGTGCCAGCAGCGTAGTGGCCAGCGAAGTAGAGACCCAGTACTTC. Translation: CASSVVASEVETQYF.